This T cell receptor (beta chain) was sequenced in a study of cytomegalovirus exposure and HLA in healthy donors. Overall study results and limits: About 87% or about 30% of the time was how often most TCR beta V segments were productive, according to an earlier analysis. The classifier reportedly diagnosed cytomegalovirus status with high sensitivity and specificity. Most subjects' HLA-A and HLA-B alleles were reportedly predicted from TCR beta sequences.

A remark on this clone: Its antigen is currently unknown.

Trimming left V 4 bases short and J 1 base short, with 8 bases between. Germline CDR1 is LNHDA and CDR2 is SQIVND (reference sequence). The CDR3 has 14 amino acids. The PCR made use of 60 Vbeta and 13 Jbeta primers. The repertoire was sequenced with immunoSEQ multiplex PCR; TCRdb's copy has only in-frame clones and lacks some. The profile shows 35,000 to 45,000 clones, 60% to 75% of them singletons. This rearrangement joins TRBV19 to TRBJ2-1; D is perhaps TRBD1 (6 bases). The origin of this receptor is a man aged 25-45 years in good health and CMV-seronegative. The material sequenced was PBMCs. CDR3: CASSKQGSYNEQFF. Here the CDR3 DNA reads TGTGCCAGTAGTAAACAGGGTTCCTACAATGAGCAGTTCTTC.